Each of the 17 T cell receptor beta chains below was sequenced from the same sample in a study of OX40 agonist ivuxolimab in advanced cancers. Libraries were prepared by immunoSEQ multiplex PCR; TCRdb keeps only in-frame clonotypes and omits some of them. The repertoire holds about 14,000 clones, with approximately 80% as singletons. The sample consisted of CD4+ or CD8+ T cells sorted from blood, taken in a trial of the OX40 agonist ivuxolimab. Source of these receptors: an adult with an advanced solid tumor such as melanoma, head and neck, liver or kidney cancer.

In this sample, this clone turned up once. The chain is built from TRBV5-1 and TRBJ1-2; tentative D call: TRBD1 (6 bases). Trimming left V 2 bases short and J 4 bases short, with 9 bases between. The CDR3 runs 13 residues. CDR1 and CDR2 (germline): SGHRS, YFSETQ. CDR3 DNA: TGCGCCAGCAGCTTCCGAGGGGGCTATGGCTACACCTTC. It yields the protein CASSFRGGYGYTF.

The chain's CDR3 is CASSLSGLSNEQFF. The CDR3, as DNA: TGTGCCAGCAGTTTAAGCGGCCTGAGCAATGAGCAGTTCTTC. The chain joins TRBV28 to TRBJ2-1; weak D call: TRBD2 (5 bases). CDR3 size: 14 residues. V lost 2 bases to trimming and J lost 6 bases, with 11 bases between them. Germline V gene lookup returns CDR1 MDHEN and CDR2 SYDVKM.

The rearrangement joins TRBV15 to TRBJ1-4; 8 bases fit TRBD1. The CDR3 has 15 amino acids. V gave up 2 bases and J gave up 11 bases; unmatched junction bases: 10. The germline gives CDR1 LNHNV, CDR2 YYDKDF (reference sequence). Here the CDR3 DNA reads TGTGCCACCAGCAGATACAGGGGGAGCTCCATTAAACTGTTTTTT. Encoded protein: CATSRYRGSSIKLFF.

This clone has just one count. This chain links TRBV7-9 with TRBJ2-7, with 7 bases matching TRBD1. V dropped 6 bases and J dropped 2; count of bases not matched to a gene: 7. CDR1 is SEHNR and CDR2 is FQNEAQ in the germline V gene (reference sequence). The CDR3 spans 14 residues. CDR3 nucleotides: TGTGCCAGCAGTCCGACAGGGTTTACCTACGAGCAGTACTTC. It is translated as CASSPTGFTYEQYF.

The chain has TRBV19 and TRBJ2-5; TRBD1 matches at 7 bases. CDR3 size: 14 residues. Germline CDR1 LNHDA, CDR2 SQIVND (reference sequence). V was pared by 5 bases and J by 2 bases, with 5 bases of the junction left unmatched. CDR3 DNA sequence: TGTGCCAGTAGTGAAGACAGGGAACAAGAGACCCAGTACTTC. Residues: CASSEDREQETQYF. Complete variable domain (other parts from reference TRBV19 and TRBJ2-5): DGGITQSPKYLFRKEGQNVTLSCEQNLNHDAMYWYRQDPGQGLRLIYYSQIVNDFQKGDIAEGYSVSREKKESFPLTVTSAQKNPTAFYLCASSEDREQETQYFGPGTRLLVL.

This rearrangement joins TRBV7-9 to TRBJ1-5; D unresolved. Trimming pared 5 bases from V and 4 bases from J, leaving 9 bases between. This CDR3 comprises 13 residues. CDR1 SEHNR and CDR2 FQNEAQ come from the germline V gene (reference sequence). CDR3 amino acids: CASSKGVNQPQHF. The DNA of the CDR3 is TGTGCCAGCAGCAAAGGAGTGAATCAGCCCCAGCATTTT.

The CDR3 sequence: CASSFSLEGGGSYNEQFF. CDR3 nucleotides: TGTGCCAGCAGTTTCTCTTTGGAGGGAGGGGGCTCCTACAATGAGCAGTTCTTC. The chain employs TRBV27 and TRBJ2-1; possibly TRBD2 for D (7 bases). Germline V gives CDR1 MNHEY, CDR2 SMNVEV (reference sequence). The CDR3 is made up of 18 amino acids. V shed 3 bases and J shed 0 bases, with 18 bases lying between them.

The chain carries TRBV5-1 and TRBJ2-3; D ambiguous. Trimming removed 3 bases from V and 6 bases from J, with 11 bases in between. Germline assignment: CDR1 SGHRS and CDR2 YFSETQ. This CDR3 is built from 13 residues. CDR3 DNA: TGCGCCAGCAGCTCGGGTGGTTTGGATACGCAGTATTTT. This translates into CASSSGGLDTQYF.

This chain uses TRBV9 with TRBJ2-1; D is tentatively TRBD1 or TRBD2 (6 bases each). This CDR3 has 16 amino acids. Trimming took off 0 bases at V and 6 bases at J, with 16 bases between the two ends. Germline assignment: CDR1 SGDLS and CDR2 YYNGEE. This CDR3 reads CASSVASEGVGNEQFF. CDR3 bases: TGTGCCAGCAGCGTAGCCTCGGAGGGGGTGGGCAATGAGCAGTTCTTC.

The chain recombines TRBV7-3 with TRBJ2-1, with D possibly TRBD2 on 6 matching bases. The CDR3 extends over 16 amino acids. The germline gives CDR1 SGHTA, CDR2 FQGTGA. V was pared by 3 bases and J by 0 bases, with 12 bases between. The chain's CDR3 is CASSFGTSSSYNEQFF. CDR3 nucleotide sequence: TGTGCCAGCAGCTTCGGGACTTCCAGCTCCTACAATGAGCAGTTCTTC. Together with reference TRBV7-3 and TRBJ2-1, the CDR3 gives the full variable domain: GAGVSQTPSNKVTEKGKYVELRCDPISGHTALYWYRQSLGQGPEFLIYFQGTGAADDSGLPNDRFFAVRPEGSVSTLKIQRTERGDSAVYLCASSFGTSSSYNEQFFGPGTRLTVL.

J is TRBJ2-1 and V is TRBV2; 14 bases align to TRBD2. CDR1 is SNHLY, CDR2 FYNNEI, per germline. CDR3 length: 15 residues. V dropped 7 bases and J dropped 9; count of bases not matched to a gene: 8. The CDR3 DNA reads as TGTGCCAGCACCTCGACTAGCGGGAGGGCAATTGAGCAGTTCTTC. Its translation is CASTSTSGRAIEQFF.

J is TRBJ1-1 and V is TRBV7-9; D ambiguous. Germline V CDR1 and CDR2: SEHNR, FQNEAQ (reference sequence). CDR3 length equals 13 residues. Trimming left V 1 base short and J 2 bases short, with 5 bases between. The CDR3 region is CASSLEGNTEAFF. Written as DNA, the CDR3 is TGTGCCAGCAGCTTAGAGGGAAACACTGAAGCTTTCTTT. Drawing the rest from reference TRBV7-9 and TRBJ1-1, the complete variable domain is DTGVSQNPRHKITKRGQNVTFRCDPISEHNRLYWYRQTLGQGPEFLTYFQNEAQLEKSRLLSDRFSAERPKGSFSTLEIQRTEQGDSAMYLCASSLEGNTEAFFGQGTRLTVV.

This clone was counted only a few times. With only one base between it and a far larger clone, this is likely a read error. The identical CDR3 is also encoded by other nucleotide sequences in the sample. The rearrangement links TRBV5-4 to TRBJ1-4, with D possibly matching TRBD1 (5 bases). The CDR3 is made up of 15 amino acids. The V end lost 4 bases, the J end lost 4 bases, and 14 bases lay between the germline ends. Germline loops: CDR1 SGHNT, CDR2 YYREEE (reference sequence). CDR3 in amino acids: CASSLGFGGNEKLFF. The CDR3 nucleotides are TGTGCCAGCAGCCTCGGTTTCGGGGGTAATGAAAAACTGTTTTTT.

This chain uses TRBV28 with TRBJ2-7, with D possibly matching TRBD1 (6 bases). V dropped 6 bases and J dropped 6 bases, with 15 bases sitting between them. Germline CDR1 and CDR2: MDHEN and SYDVKM. This CDR3 spans 13 amino acids. CDR3 DNA sequence: TGTGCCAGCAGACCCAGGGGTTTGGGCGAGCAGTACTTC. Translated: CASRPRGLGEQYF.

The V call is TRBV7-9, the J call TRBJ1-1; D is unresolved. This CDR3 spans 15 amino acids. CDR1 and CDR2 (germline): SEHNR, FQNEAQ (reference sequence). The V gene lost 3 bases and the J gene lost 1 base, with 12 bases spanning the gap. Here the CDR3 reads CASSLVPGWNTEAFF. For the CDR3, the DNA is TGTGCCAGCAGCTTGGTTCCGGGGTGGAACACTGAAGCTTTCTTT.

This chain connects TRBV9 to TRBJ1-1; no reliable D call. CDR3 length: 13 amino acids. Germline values: CDR1 SGDLS, CDR2 YYNGEE. The ends were cut back, 0 bases at V and 4 bases at J, with 7 bases in the middle. CDR3 amino acids: CASSVGSGTEAFF. CDR3 bases: TGTGCCAGCAGCGTAGGATCAGGCACTGAAGCTTTCTTT.

V usage is TRBV19 and J usage is TRBJ2-5, with 12 bases that match TRBD2. The CDR3 runs to 15 residues. With V trimmed by 5 bases and J by 2 bases, 3 bases remained unmatched. CDR1 is LNHDA and CDR2 is SQIVND in the germline V gene (reference sequence). The CDR3 DNA sequence: TGTGCCAGTAGTTTCGGACTAGCGGGACAAGAGACCCAGTACTTC. It codes for CASSFGLAGQETQYF.